Listed below are T cell receptor beta chains from one sample, sequenced in a study of OX40 agonist ivuxolimab in advanced cancers. The assay was immunoSEQ multiplex PCR, and TCRdb's table has in-frame clones only and misses some. Of 77,000 or so clones in the sample, under 85% were seen once. Material: CD4+ or CD8+ T cells sorted from blood, obtained in a trial of the OX40 agonist ivuxolimab. The receptors here all came from an adult with an advanced solid tumor such as melanoma, head and neck, liver or kidney cancer. Each CDR3 is given without its conserved first and last residue. Some rows have no size entry. The others give once, few or many, or a class for an expanded clone.

clone_size v_call cdr3_length cdr3_aa
- TRBV7-2 12 ASRSRGLGTEAF
- TRBV27 17 ASRRPGLAGGRGTDTQY
- TRBV30 12 AFRRNLRPGELF
- TRBV9 14 ASSVGGGTGNDGYT
- TRBV5-4 14 ASSSRLRTGENEQF
few TRBV9 12 ASSREGGNYGYT
- TRBV28 11 ASSLTGDGGYT
- TRBV10-3 12 AIKGSFPTDTQY
- TRBV30 12 AWKQTGALNTIY
- TRBV30 14 AWARGAGGPVGELF
- TRBV7-2 12 ASSATGGADTQY
- TRBV15 15 ATSRAFGTSGYNEQF
- TRBV7-9 12 ASSPRGAGDTQY
- TRBV4-1 12 ASSQGSLTDTQY
once TRBV5-4 15 ASSKAASGHTTNTQY
- TRBV23-1 10 ASSQSCEKLF
- TRBV30 12 AWSLRDRLRRPY
- TRBV2 14 ASSEFVGQGNEKLF
- TRBV11-2 14 ASSLMTGGAGYGYT
- TRBV2 13 ASRGTGISNQPQH
- TRBV2 12 ASSRSQGGTEAF
- TRBV7-3 12 ASSWGGVADTQY
- TRBV7-3 12 ASSLKGGLETQY
- TRBV4-1 12 ASSSREGNSPLH
- TRBV28 14 ASEPSLGPDSYEQY
- TRBV7-2 13 ASSLGGMGNQPQH